Sample share makes the clone carrying this TCR beta chain medium-sized (0.01 to 0.1%). Its specificity is unknown. The sample belongs to a study of vaccination and CD4 T cells after COVID-19. As to time point: late sampling 161 to 241 days after vaccination in a few convalescent patients. Treatment given: approximately 10-day PBMC culture with coronavirus spike peptide pools or control peptides (ViraFEST assay). TCR sequencing followed the expansion of antigen-specific T cells with peptide pools in ViraFEST. Trimming cost V 2 bases and J 4 bases, with 14 bases left between them. CDR1 and CDR2 (germline): MNHEY, SVGAGI. CDR3 size: 15 residues. The Oncomine TCR Beta short-read assay was what sequenced the DNA obtained from cultured CD4+ T cells. TCRdb re-called the PCR reads with MiXCR, one entry per CDR3 protein. The table shows about 16,000 distinct CDR3 sequences, with 54% occurring only once.

The chain joins TRBV6-5 to TRBJ2-5; D perhaps matches TRBD2 (5 bases). The material sequenced was CD4+ T cells from blood, cultured in vitro, taken about 7 months after SARS-CoV-2 vaccination. The sequence was obtained from a human donor who had recovered from COVID-19. This chain's CDR3 is CASSYALGDVETQYF. The CDR3 region has the DNA TGTGCCAGCAGTTACGCCCTCGGGGATGTAGAGACCCAGTACTTC.